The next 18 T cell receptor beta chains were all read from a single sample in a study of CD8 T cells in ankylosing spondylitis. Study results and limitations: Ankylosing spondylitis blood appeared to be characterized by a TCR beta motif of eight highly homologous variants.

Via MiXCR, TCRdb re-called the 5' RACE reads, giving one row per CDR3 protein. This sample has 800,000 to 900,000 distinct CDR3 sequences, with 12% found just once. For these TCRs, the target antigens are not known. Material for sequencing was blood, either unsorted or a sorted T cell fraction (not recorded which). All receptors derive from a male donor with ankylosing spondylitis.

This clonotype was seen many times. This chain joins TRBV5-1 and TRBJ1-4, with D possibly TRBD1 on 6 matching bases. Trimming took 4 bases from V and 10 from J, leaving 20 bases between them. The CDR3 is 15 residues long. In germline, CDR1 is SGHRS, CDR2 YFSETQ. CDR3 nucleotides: TGCGCCAGCAGCACCACAGGGAGAGGATCGGGAAAACTGTTTTTT. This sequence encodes CASSTTGRGSGKLFF.

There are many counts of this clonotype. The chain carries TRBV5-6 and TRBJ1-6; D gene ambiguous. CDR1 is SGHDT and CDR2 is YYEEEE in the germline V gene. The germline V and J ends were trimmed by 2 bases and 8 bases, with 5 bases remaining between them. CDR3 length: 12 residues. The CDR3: CASSFPDSPLHF. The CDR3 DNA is TGTGCCAGCAGCTTTCCTGATTCACCCCTCCACTTT. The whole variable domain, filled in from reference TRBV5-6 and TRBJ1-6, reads DAGVTQSPTHLIKTRGQQVTLRCSPKSGHDTVSWYQQALGQGPQFIFQYYEEEERQRGNFPDRFSGHQFPNYSSELNVNALLLGDSALYLCASSFPDSPLHFGNGTRLTVT.

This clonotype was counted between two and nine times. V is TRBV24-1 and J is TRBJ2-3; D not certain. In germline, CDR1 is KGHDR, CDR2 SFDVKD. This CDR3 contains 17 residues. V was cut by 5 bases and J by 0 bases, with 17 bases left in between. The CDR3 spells CATSATPGRHSTDTQYF. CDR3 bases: TGTGCCACCAGTGCGACACCAGGACGCCATAGCACAGATACGCAGTATTTT.

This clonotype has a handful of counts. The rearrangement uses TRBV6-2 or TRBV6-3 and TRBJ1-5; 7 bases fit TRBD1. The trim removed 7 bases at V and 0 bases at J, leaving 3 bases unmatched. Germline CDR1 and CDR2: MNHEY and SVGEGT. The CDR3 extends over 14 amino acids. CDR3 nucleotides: TGTGCCAGCACCAGGGACAGTAGCAATCAGCCCCAGCATTTT. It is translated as CASTRDSSNQPQHF.

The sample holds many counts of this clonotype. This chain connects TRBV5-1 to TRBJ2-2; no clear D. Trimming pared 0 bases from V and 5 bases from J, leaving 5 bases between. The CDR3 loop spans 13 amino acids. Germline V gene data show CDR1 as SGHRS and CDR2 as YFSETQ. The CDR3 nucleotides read TGCGCCAGCAGCTTGGATAGTACCGGGGAGCTGTTTTTT. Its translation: CASSLDSTGELFF.

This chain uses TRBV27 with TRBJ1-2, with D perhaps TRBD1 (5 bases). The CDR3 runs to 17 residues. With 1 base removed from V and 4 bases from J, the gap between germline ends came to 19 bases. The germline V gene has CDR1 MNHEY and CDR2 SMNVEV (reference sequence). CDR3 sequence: CASSLFSSGGGGYGYTF. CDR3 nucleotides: TGTGCCAGCAGTTTATTTTCATCGGGGGGAGGAGGCTATGGCTACACCTTC.

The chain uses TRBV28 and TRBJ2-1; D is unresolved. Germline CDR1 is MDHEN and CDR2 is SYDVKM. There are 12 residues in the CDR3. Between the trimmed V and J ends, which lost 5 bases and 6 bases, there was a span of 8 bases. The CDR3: CASSPPTNEQFF. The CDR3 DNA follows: TGTGCCAGCAGTCCCCCCACCAATGAGCAGTTCTTC. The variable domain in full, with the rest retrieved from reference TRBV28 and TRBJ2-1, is DVKVTQSSRYLVKRTGEKVFLECVQDMDHENMFWYRQDPGLGLRLIYFSYDVKMKEKGDIPEGYSVSREKKERFSLILESASTNQTSMYLCASSPPTNEQFFGPGTRLTVL.

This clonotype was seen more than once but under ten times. CDR3 residues: CASSGYPNYGYTF. CDR3 sequence (DNA): TGTGCCAGCAGTGGGTACCCCAACTATGGCTACACCTTC. The chain links TRBV2 to TRBJ1-2, with D hard to call. Germline CDR1 SNHLY, CDR2 FYNNEI. CDR3 length: 13 amino acids. The ends were cut back, 4 bases at V and 2 bases at J, with 8 bases in the middle.

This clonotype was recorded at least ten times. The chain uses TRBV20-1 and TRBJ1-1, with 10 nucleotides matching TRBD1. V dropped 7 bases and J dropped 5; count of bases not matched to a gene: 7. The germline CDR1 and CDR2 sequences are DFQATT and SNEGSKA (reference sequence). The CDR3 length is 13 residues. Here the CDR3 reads CSGPDRGGTEAFF. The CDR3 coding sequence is TGCAGTGGCCCGGACAGGGGGGGAACTGAAGCTTTCTTT.

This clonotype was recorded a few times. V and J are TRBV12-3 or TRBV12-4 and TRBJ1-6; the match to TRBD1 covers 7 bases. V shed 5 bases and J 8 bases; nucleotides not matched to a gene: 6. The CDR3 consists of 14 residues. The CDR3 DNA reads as TGTGCCAGCAGTGACAGACAGGGCTATTCACCCCTCCACTTT. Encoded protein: CASSDRQGYSPLHF.

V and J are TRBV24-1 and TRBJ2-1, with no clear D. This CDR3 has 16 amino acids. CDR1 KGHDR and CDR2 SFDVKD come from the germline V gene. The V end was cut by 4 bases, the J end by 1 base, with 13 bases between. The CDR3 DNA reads TGTGCCACCAGTGACCTTAGGGCACTATCCTACAATGAGCAGTTCTTC. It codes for CATSDLRALSYNEQFF.

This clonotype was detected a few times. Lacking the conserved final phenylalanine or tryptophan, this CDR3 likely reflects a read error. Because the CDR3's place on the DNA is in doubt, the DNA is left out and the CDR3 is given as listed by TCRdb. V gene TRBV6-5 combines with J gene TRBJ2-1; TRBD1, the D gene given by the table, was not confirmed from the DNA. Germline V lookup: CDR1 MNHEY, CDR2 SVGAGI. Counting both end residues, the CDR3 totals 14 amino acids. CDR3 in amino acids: CASSSSLTGSALAI.

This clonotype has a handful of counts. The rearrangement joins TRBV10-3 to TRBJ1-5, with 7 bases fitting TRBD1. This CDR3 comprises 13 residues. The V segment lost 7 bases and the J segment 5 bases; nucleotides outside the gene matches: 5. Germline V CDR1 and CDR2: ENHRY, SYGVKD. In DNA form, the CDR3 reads TGTGCCATCAACCAGGGGGAGGATCAGCCCCAGCATTTT. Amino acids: CAINQGEDQPQHF.

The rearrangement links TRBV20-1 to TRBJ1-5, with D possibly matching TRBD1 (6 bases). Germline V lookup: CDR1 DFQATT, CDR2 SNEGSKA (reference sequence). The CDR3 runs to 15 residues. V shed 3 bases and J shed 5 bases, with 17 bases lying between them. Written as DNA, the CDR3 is TGCAGTGCTAGTTACGCCGGACAGTTTTATCAGCCCCAGCATTTT. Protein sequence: CSASYAGQFYQPQHF.

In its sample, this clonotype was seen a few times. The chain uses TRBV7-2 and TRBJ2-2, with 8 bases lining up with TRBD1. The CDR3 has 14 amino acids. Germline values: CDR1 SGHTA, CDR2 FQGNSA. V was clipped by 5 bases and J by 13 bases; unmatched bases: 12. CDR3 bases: TGTGCCAGCAGCCCCCAAATGAGACAGGGGTGGCTGTTTTTT. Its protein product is CASSPQMRQGWLFF.

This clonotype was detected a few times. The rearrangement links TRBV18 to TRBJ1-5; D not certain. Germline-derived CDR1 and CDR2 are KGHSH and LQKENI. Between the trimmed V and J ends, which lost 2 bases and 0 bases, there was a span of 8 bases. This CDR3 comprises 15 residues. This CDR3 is CASSPTQNSNQPQHF. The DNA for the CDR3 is TGTGCCAGCTCACCAACCCAGAATAGCAATCAGCCCCAGCATTTT.

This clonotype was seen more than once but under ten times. In DNA, the CDR3 is TGTGCCAGCAGCCCGCGACCGACCTTGGCGGGGGACAATGAGCAGTTCTTC. The encoded protein is CASSPRPTLAGDNEQFF. The chain links TRBV7-2 to TRBJ2-1; 7 bases fit TRBD2. Germline loops: CDR1 SGHTA, CDR2 FQGNSA. This CDR3 region has 17 residues. The V segment lost 5 bases and the J segment 5 bases; nucleotides outside the gene matches: 15.

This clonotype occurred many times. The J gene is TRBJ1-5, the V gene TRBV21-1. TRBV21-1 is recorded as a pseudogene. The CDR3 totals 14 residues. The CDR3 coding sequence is TGTGCCAGCAGGAGGGTTTTGTGGAGTCAGCCCCAGCATTTT. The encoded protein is CASRRVLWSQPQHF.